Following are 12 T cell receptor beta chains from one sample sequenced in a study of T cell responses to AZD1222 COVID-19 vaccine. Sequencing was performed with immunoSEQ multiplex PCR; in TCRdb, only in-frame clones are kept and a portion is missing. The sample has 90,000 to 100,000 clones, 87% seen once. The source material was peripheral blood, sampled on day 0 of AZD1222 vaccination. These receptors were collected from an adult in good health.

This chain uses TRBV20-1 with TRBJ1-6, with 8 nucleotides matching TRBD1. The CDR3 loop spans 15 amino acids. The germline gives CDR1 DFQATT, CDR2 SNEGSKA (reference sequence). V lost 3 bases, J lost 7 bases, and 8 bases stayed unmatched. The CDR3 DNA reads TGCAGTGCTAGTCAGACAGGGGATCGGAATTCACCCCTCCACTTT. Residues: CSASQTGDRNSPLHF.

V gene TRBV7-8 combines with J gene TRBJ1-6; a weak D match, TRBD1 (6 bases). V lost 5 bases and J lost 6, with 20 bases in between. The CDR3 spans 17 residues. Germline assignment: CDR1 SGHVS and CDR2 FQNEAQ. The CDR3 loop reads CASSSLSGGRINSPLHF. CDR3 sequence (DNA): TGTGCCAGCAGCAGTCTTTCGGGGGGGCGCATTAATTCACCCCTCCACTTT.

This clone was picked up a small number of times. The CDR3, as DNA: TGTGCCAGCAACGGCCTGGGGTGGGATACGCAGTATTTT. It yields the protein CASNGLGWDTQYF. V gene TRBV27 combines with J gene TRBJ2-3; D not certain. This CDR3 region has 13 residues. Germline CDR1 is MNHEY and CDR2 is SMNVEV (reference sequence). The germline V and J ends were trimmed by 7 bases and 6 bases, with 14 bases remaining between them.

V is TRBV6-5 and J is TRBJ1-1, with D perhaps matching TRBD1 (5 bases). Germline-derived CDR1 and CDR2 are MNHEY and SVGAGI. Trimming took off 8 bases at V and 1 base at J, with 14 bases between the two ends. CDR3 length: 14 amino acids. This chain's CDR3 is CASFRLTGNTEAFF. In DNA, the CDR3 is TGTGCCAGCTTTCGATTAACAGGGAACACTGAAGCTTTCTTT.

V usage is TRBV7-2 and J usage is TRBJ2-5; TRBD1 matches 7 bases. The CDR3 covers 14 residues. The J segment lost 5 bases and the V segment lost 3 bases, leaving 6 bases of the junction unmatched. Germline-derived CDR1 and CDR2 are SGHTA and FQGNSA. The CDR3 sequence is CASSFTGVWETQYF. As DNA, the CDR3 is TGTGCCAGCAGCTTTACAGGGGTATGGGAGACCCAGTACTTC.

V usage is TRBV7-2 and J usage is TRBJ1-2, with TRBD1 matching over 10 bases. The V segment lost 6 bases and the J segment 3 bases; nucleotides outside the gene matches: 7. This CDR3 has 15 residues. In germline, CDR1 is SGHTA, CDR2 FQGNSA. The CDR3 nucleotides are TGTGCCAGCAGTTGGACAGGGGGTAGGGACTATGGCTACACCTTC. This gives the protein CASSWTGGRDYGYTF.

The chain links TRBV25-1 to TRBJ2-1, with D maybe TRBD2 (6 bases). CDR3 length equals 14 residues. Trimming took 4 bases from V and 3 from J, leaving 10 bases between them. Germline V gene lookup returns CDR1 MGHDK and CDR2 SYGVNS. The CDR3 nucleotides read TGTGCCAGCAGTGGGGCTAGCGACTACAATGAGCAGTTCTTC. Protein sequence: CASSGASDYNEQFF.

The gene calls are TRBV29-1 and TRBJ2-2, with D perhaps TRBD1 (5 bases). The CDR3 runs 13 residues. V dropped 5 bases and J dropped 4 bases, with 11 bases sitting between them. CDR1 SQVTM and CDR2 ANQGSEA come from the germline V gene. CDR3 loop: CSVSRTITGELFF. The CDR3 coding sequence is TGCAGCGTTTCCAGGACAATCACCGGGGAGCTGTTTTTT.

Here the CDR3 DNA reads TGTGCCAGCAGTTTCTTGGACATGCATGCTTTCTTT. Translated, it gives CASSFLDMHAFF. The V call is TRBV12-3 or TRBV12-4, the J call TRBJ1-1, with a weak D call TRBD1 (5 bases). This CDR3 region has 12 residues. Trimming cost V 3 bases and J 11 bases, with 13 bases left between them.

This sequence joins TRBV5-4 and TRBJ1-4, with D hard to call. Trimming pared 3 bases from V and 8 bases from J, leaving 14 bases between. The CDR3 is made up of 14 amino acids. The germline V gene encodes CDR1 SGHNT and CDR2 YYREEE (reference sequence). For the CDR3, the DNA is TGTGCCAGCAGCTCCCAGAGGAACGGGGAAAAACTGTTTTTT. As protein: CASSSQRNGEKLFF.

V gene TRBV10-3 combines with J gene TRBJ1-6; a possible D gene is TRBD1 (6 bases). Trimming took 10 bases from V and 6 from J, leaving 13 bases between them. Per the germline V gene, CDR1 is ENHRY and CDR2 is SYGVKD. This CDR3 comprises 13 residues. CDR3 nucleotides: TGTGCCACCGAATCACAGGGTAATTCACCCCTCCACTTT. Translated: CATESQGNSPLHF.

CDR3 in amino acids: CASSLYGPSGSSQETQYF. The CDR3 DNA is TGTGCCAGCAGCTTATATGGTCCTAGCGGGAGTTCCCAAGAGACCCAGTACTTC. J is TRBJ2-5 and V is TRBV7-3, with 10 bases fitting TRBD2. V gave up 2 bases and J gave up 1 base; unmatched junction bases: 10. This CDR3 contains 18 residues. Germline CDR1 SGHTA, CDR2 FQGTGA.